This TCR beta chain comes out of a study of T-cell memory formation after mild COVID-19. Using constant-segment primers, 5'RACE produced TCR alpha and TCR beta cDNA libraries carrying sample barcodes and UMIs. TCRdb independently ran MiXCR on the 5' RACE reads; one entry per CDR3 protein. The sample has about 140,000 distinct CDR3 sequences; around 15% are singletons. The germline V gene has CDR1 SQVTM and CDR2 ANQGSEA. V shed 6 bases, J shed 5 bases, and the junction held 9 bases outside the gene matches. The CDR3 spans 15 residues. Worth noting for this clonotype: Its specificity is unknown.

Study-wide results and limits: Cross-reactive memory appears to have joined, as suggested by some responding clones showing up in pre-infection memory. Specificity for SARS-CoV-2 was not confirmed among the second-wave clones peaking on day 37.

This clonotype originated in an adult woman who had mild COVID-19 (a few samples of this study predate the infection). Cell type and time point are not known. Sequencing was done on a sample of PBMCs or a T cell subset sorted from them (not recorded which). This sequence joins TRBV29-1 and TRBJ2-5; TRBD2 aligns across 13 bases. This CDR3 is CSVTSGGPTWETQYF. CDR3 DNA sequence: TGCAGCGTGACTAGCGGGGGGCCCACATGGGAGACCCAGTACTTC.